Below, 19 T cell receptor beta chains from the same sample are listed, as sequenced in a study of T-cell memory formation after mild COVID-19. MiXCR, applied by TCRdb to the 5' RACE reads, yields one record per CDR3 protein. The sample contains about 390,000 distinct CDR3 sequences, about 15% of which appear only once. The specimen sequenced was PBMCs or a T cell subset sorted from them (not recorded which). The receptors shown here come from a man between 18 and 29 years old who had mild COVID-19 (a few samples of this study predate the infection). Cell type and time point are not known.

The chain has TRBV7-9 and TRBJ2-5; a weak D match, TRBD1 (5 bases). CDR3 length: 16 amino acids. CDR1 and CDR2 (germline): SEHNR, FQNEAQ (reference sequence). V shed 0 bases and J shed 5 bases, with 16 bases lying between them. CDR3: CASSLAVSQGGETQYF. CDR3 in DNA: TGTGCCAGCAGCTTAGCGGTGTCGCAGGGTGGGGAGACCCAGTACTTC.

V and J are TRBV11-1 and TRBJ2-3; D call uncertain. This CDR3 contains 13 residues. From germline, CDR1 is SGHAT and CDR2 FQDESV (reference sequence). Trimming shortened V by 5 bases and J by 6 bases, and 12 bases separated the two germline ends. The CDR3 sequence: CASSPNLWDTQYF. The CDR3 coding sequence is TGTGCCAGCAGCCCCAACTTGTGGGATACGCAGTATTTT.

At least ten counts were recorded for this clonotype. The chain has TRBV7-6 and TRBJ2-3; the match to TRBD2 covers 12 bases. Per germline, CDR1 SGHVS and CDR2 FNYEAQ. The CDR3 is 16 residues long. The V gene end was trimmed by 5 bases and the J gene end by 2 bases; junction bases not matched to a gene: 5. CDR3 nucleotide sequence: TGTGCCAGCAGCGTACTAGCGGGGGGAGTCACAGATACGCAGTATTTT. This sequence encodes CASSVLAGGVTDTQYF.

This clonotype turned up a few times. This rearrangement joins TRBV10-3 to TRBJ2-7; D is perhaps TRBD1 or TRBD2 (5 bases each). This CDR3 has 14 amino acids. Trimming removed 3 bases at V and 7 bases at J, with 16 bases between. Germline CDR1 and CDR2: ENHRY and SYGVKD. The CDR3: CAISEGDGWGEQYV. CDR3 coding DNA: TGTGCCATCAGTGAAGGGGACGGATGGGGAGAGCAGTACGTC.

This clonotype occurred a few times. The CDR3 reads CASRVTYEQYF. The CDR3 nucleotides are TGTGCCAGCAGAGTTACCTACGAGCAGTACTTC. This chain joins TRBV2 and TRBJ2-7, with D uncertain. CDR1 is SNHLY, CDR2 FYNNEI, per germline. V lost 6 bases to trimming and J lost 2 bases, with 5 bases between them. The CDR3 has 11 residues.

This clonotype was seen a few times. The chain is built from TRBV20-1 and TRBJ1-1; TRBD1 matches at 8 bases. This CDR3 contains 12 residues. Germline assignment: CDR1 DFQATT and CDR2 SNEGSKA (reference sequence). V trimming: 5 bases; J trimming: 3 bases; junction bases outside the gene matches: 2. The CDR3 bases are TGCAGTGCTGACAGGGGAGACACTGAAGCTTTCTTT. It specifies CSADRGDTEAFF.

Many counts were recorded for this clonotype. In nucleotides, the CDR3 is TGTGCCAGCATCATGAGTCCGAGAGAGACCCAGTACTTC. Encoded protein: CASIMSPRETQYF. The chain is built from TRBV5-5 and TRBJ2-5; no firm D call. Trimming took 6 bases from V and 4 from J, leaving 13 bases between them. The germline V gene encodes CDR1 SGHKS and CDR2 YYEKEE (reference sequence). The CDR3 has 13 amino acids.

The rearrangement links TRBV20-1 to TRBJ1-1; D gene unclear. Trimming cost V 1 base and J 4 bases, with 10 bases left between them. CDR1 is DFQATT and CDR2 is SNEGSKA in the germline V gene (reference sequence). CDR3 size: 13 residues. CDR3 region: CSARGPGFTEAFF. The CDR3 DNA follows: TGCAGTGCTAGAGGGCCGGGCTTCACTGAAGCTTTCTTT.

This clonotype was recorded a few times. The rearrangement uses TRBV7-9 and TRBJ1-4; unclear D gene. This CDR3 is built from 16 residues. Trimming took 5 bases from V and 0 from J, leaving 13 bases between them. Germline CDR1 and CDR2: SEHNR and FQNEAQ (reference sequence). This CDR3 is CASSLGSPATNEKLFF. The CDR3 DNA reads TGTGCCAGCAGCCTCGGGAGCCCCGCAACTAATGAAAAACTGTTTTTT.

The V gene is TRBV7-9, the J gene TRBJ2-7, with D unclear. Germline CDR1 is SEHNR and CDR2 is FQNEAQ (reference sequence). Between the trimmed V and J ends, which lost 5 bases and 3 bases, there was a span of 23 bases. The CDR3 loop spans 17 amino acids. The CDR3 nucleotides read TGTGCCAGCAGCAATCCTCGCCCTTATGGGCGCAACTACGAGCAGTACTTC. This sequence encodes CASSNPRPYGRNYEQYF.

This clonotype has just a few counts. V and J are TRBV7-9 and TRBJ2-7; D ambiguous. Trimming pared 4 bases from V and 0 bases from J, leaving 13 bases between. Germline V gene data show CDR1 as SEHNR and CDR2 as FQNEAQ (reference sequence). This CDR3 is 15 amino acids long. The CDR3 loop reads CASSSSDRPSYEQYF. The CDR3 DNA reads TGTGCCAGCAGCTCCTCGGACCGGCCCTCCTACGAGCAGTACTTC. The full variable domain, with the rest looked up from reference TRBV7-9 and TRBJ2-7, is DTGVSQNPRHKITKRGQNVTFRCDPISEHNRLYWYRQTLGQGPEFLTYFQNEAQLEKSRLLSDRFSAERPKGSFSTLEIQRTEQGDSAMYLCASSSSDRPSYEQYFGPGTRLTVT.

This clonotype was seen only a few times. The CDR3: CASSSWGFPGGYTF. The CDR3 DNA reads TGTGCCAGCAGCTCCTGGGGCTTTCCAGGGGGCTACACCTTC. The V call is TRBV7-2, the J call TRBJ1-2, with D possibly matching TRBD1 (5 bases). V gave up 4 bases and J gave up 8 bases, with 17 bases separating them. The CDR3 is 14 amino acids. Germline-derived CDR1 and CDR2 are SGHTA and FQGNSA.

The genes are TRBV12-3 or TRBV12-4 and TRBJ1-2, with D maybe TRBD1 (6 bases). The CDR3 sequence is 13 residues long. The V end was cut by 4 bases, the J end by 8 bases, with 14 bases between. The CDR3 DNA sequence: TGTGCCAGCAGTTCCGGGACAAGAAGGGGCTACACCTTC. Amino acid sequence: CASSSGTRRGYTF.

V is TRBV14 and J is TRBJ2-7, with TRBD2 identical over 8 bases. The CDR3 spans 15 residues. Germline V lookup: CDR1 SGHDN, CDR2 FVKESK. Losses at the gene ends were 3 bases for V and 2 bases for J; bases not matched to a gene: 6. Here the CDR3 DNA reads TGTGCCAGCAGCCATTACCCGGGACTAGCCTACGAGCAGTACTTC. It specifies CASSHYPGLAYEQYF.

This clonotype turned up a few times. V and J are TRBV7-7 and TRBJ1-1; TRBD1 might be the D (5 bases). V lost 5 bases, J lost 5 bases, and 12 bases lay in between. The V gene's germline CDR1 is SSHAT and CDR2 FNYEAQ (reference sequence). This CDR3 has 13 amino acids. This chain's CDR3 is CASSVDRNTEAFF. Written as DNA, the CDR3 is TGTGCCAGCAGCGTAGACAGAAATACTGAAGCTTTCTTT.

This chain links TRBV19 with TRBJ1-5; D is unresolved. Trimming took 3 bases from V and 6 from J, leaving 9 bases between them. The CDR3 consists of 13 residues. CDR1 and CDR2 (germline): LNHDA, SQIVND (reference sequence). Here the CDR3 reads CASSIGRGQPQHF. The CDR3 bases are TGTGCCAGTAGTATTGGGCGGGGTCAGCCCCAGCATTTT.

The V call is TRBV7-8, the J call TRBJ2-3, with D possibly matching TRBD2 (6 bases). The CDR3 covers 17 residues. Germline loops: CDR1 SGHVS, CDR2 FQNEAQ. The ends were cut back, 1 base at V and 2 bases at J, with 16 bases in the middle. In nucleotides, the CDR3 is TGTGCCAGCAGCTTAGTACCGCGGGGTCTGATCACAGATACGCAGTATTTT. It yields the protein CASSLVPRGLITDTQYF.

The sample holds many counts of this clonotype. The CDR3 loop is CASSARRVKSTGELFF. CDR3 nucleotide sequence: TGTGCCAGCTCCGCGCGAAGGGTAAAGAGCACCGGGGAGCTGTTTTTT. V usage is TRBV9 and J usage is TRBJ2-2, with D unresolved. The V end was cut by 7 bases, the J end by 4 bases, with 20 bases between. Germline CDR1 SGDLS, CDR2 YYNGEE. The CDR3 extends over 16 amino acids. Full variable domain (rest looked up from reference TRBV9 and TRBJ2-2): DSGVTQTPKHLITATGQRVTLRCSPRSGDLSVYWYQQSLDQGLQFLIQYYNGEERAKGNILERFSAQQFPDLHSELNLSSLELGDSALYFCASSARRVKSTGELFFGEGSRLTVL.

This CDR3 reads CASSLASGQHEQYF. For the CDR3, the DNA is TGCGCCAGCAGCTTGGCCTCAGGGCAACACGAGCAGTACTTC. V usage is TRBV5-1 and J usage is TRBJ2-7, with D tentatively TRBD1 (5 bases). The V end was cut by 0 bases, the J end by 5 bases, with 12 bases between. CDR1 is SGHRS and CDR2 is YFSETQ in the germline V gene. The CDR3 is 14 amino acids.